The 17 T cell receptor beta chains listed next were all sequenced from one sample in a study of T cell repertoires in cytomegalovirus infection. What these receptors recognize is not known. MiXCR was run by TCRdb on the reads, yielding one entry per CDR3 protein. The sample lists about a million distinct CDR3 sequences, around 31% seen once, with over 11% in the top ten. The specimen comprised cultured CD8+ T cells from PBMCs, sampled from culture after CMV antigen stimulation. Receptor source: a human donor in good health (CMV status not recorded). Some clones in this sample may be carry-over from other donors' samples.

This clonotype was counted many times. The gene calls are TRBV28 and TRBJ2-7, with D possibly called TRBD1 or TRBD2 (5 bases each). Germline V lookup: CDR1 MDHEN, CDR2 SYDVKM. Trimming cost V 5 bases and J 6 bases, with 8 bases left between them. The CDR3 is 11 residues long. The CDR3 protein is CASSPGGEQYV. In DNA form, the CDR3 reads TGTGCCAGCAGTCCTGGGGGCGAGCAGTACGTC.

Concerning this clonotype: A much more abundant neighbour one base away suggests this may be a read error. This rearrangement joins TRBV3-1 to TRBJ1-2, with 7 bases that match TRBD1. Germline lookup yields CDR1 LGHDT and CDR2 YNNKEL (reference sequence). J lost 3 bases, V lost 0 bases, and 19 bases had no gene match. This CDR3 has 20 residues. The CDR3 spells CASSQDLWWQGVGRDYGYTF. In DNA form, the CDR3 reads TGTGCCAGCAGCCAAGATCTTTGGTGGCAGGGGGTGGGAAGGGACTATGGCTACACCTTC.

This chain links TRBV15 with TRBJ1-1; D might be TRBD1 (6 bases). The CDR3 covers 13 residues. V was trimmed by 1 base and J by 7 bases, leaving 10 bases between them. In germline, CDR1 is LNHNV, CDR2 YYDKDF (reference sequence). CDR3: CATSRAGQFEAFF. CDR3 bases: TGTGCCACCAGCAGAGCGGGACAATTTGAAGCTTTCTTT.

This rearrangement joins TRBV27 to TRBJ2-7; 9 positions match TRBD2. With V trimmed by 3 bases and J by 2 bases, 8 bases remained unmatched. The CDR3 loop spans 16 amino acids. Germline V gene data show CDR1 as MNHEY and CDR2 as SMNVEV (reference sequence). This CDR3 reads CASSLGLAATPYEQYF. In nucleotides, the CDR3 is TGTGCCAGCAGTTTGGGACTAGCAGCAACCCCCTACGAGCAGTACTTC.

The chain is built from TRBV15 and TRBJ2-6; D not resolved. V gave up 4 bases and J gave up 0 bases, with 1 base separating them. Germline assignment: CDR1 LNHNV and CDR2 YYDKDF (reference sequence). The CDR3 extends over 13 amino acids. The CDR3 sequence is CATSTSGANVLTF. CDR3 bases: TGTGCCACCAGCACCTCTGGGGCCAACGTCCTGACTTTC.

The chain joins TRBV4-1 to TRBJ2-3; 13 bases map to TRBD2. Trimming at V came to 3 bases and at J to 2 bases, leaving 5 bases not matched to a gene. CDR3 size: 17 residues. Germline assignment: CDR1 MGHRA and CDR2 YSYEKL. The CDR3 bases are TGCGCCAGCAGCCATAACGGACTAGCGGGGGCCACAGATACGCAGTATTTT. It encodes CASSHNGLAGATDTQYF.

This clonotype showed up just a few times. The rearrangement links TRBV4-1 to TRBJ2-4; TRBD2 might be the D (6 bases). CDR3 length equals 14 residues. Trimming left V 4 bases short and J 8 bases short, with 15 bases between. CDR1 and CDR2 from the germline V gene are MGHRA and YSYEKL. The CDR3 protein is CASSPDTGGDIQYF. The CDR3 bases are TGCGCCAGCAGCCCGGACACCGGCGGGGACATTCAGTACTTC.

The table lists this clonotype with many counts. The chain couples TRBV7-2 to TRBJ2-2, with 7 bases matching TRBD2. The germline V gene encodes CDR1 SGHTA and CDR2 FQGNSA. V was clipped by 3 bases and J by 2 bases; unmatched bases: 6. CDR3 length equals 16 residues. DNA for the CDR3: TGTGCCAGCAGCTTTGTAGCGGGCGCTAACACCGGGGAGCTGTTTTTT. This encodes CASSFVAGANTGELFF.

The chain joins TRBV7-3 to TRBJ2-7; D may be TRBD1 (5 bases). In germline, CDR1 is SGHTA, CDR2 FQGTGA. V was pared by 2 bases and J by 5 bases, with 16 bases between. CDR3 length: 15 residues. Written as DNA, the CDR3 is TGTGCCAGCAGCTTACCGACAGACCTGGGGAACGAGCAGTACTTC. It specifies CASSLPTDLGNEQYF.

A few counts support this clonotype. The CDR3 here is CASSYSKAGVEGHEQYF. Written as DNA, the CDR3 is TGTGCCAGCAGTTACTCGAAGGCAGGGGTCGAGGGCCACGAGCAGTACTTC. This rearrangement joins TRBV6-5 to TRBJ2-7; D possibly corresponds to TRBD1 (6 bases). Trimming took 0 bases from V and 5 from J, leaving 20 bases between them. The CDR3 covers 17 residues. Germline loops: CDR1 MNHEY, CDR2 SVGAGI.

This rearrangement joins TRBV5-4 to TRBJ1-2, with no clear D. V lost 0 bases to trimming and J lost 7 bases, with 10 bases between them. From germline, CDR1 is SGHNT and CDR2 YYREEE (reference sequence). This CDR3 is built from 13 residues. The CDR3, as DNA: TGTGCCAGCAGCTTGGAATCTGACCTTGGCTACACCTTC. Protein: CASSLESDLGYTF.

This clonotype has ten or more counts. The chain links TRBV4-1 to TRBJ2-1; 8 bases match TRBD2. This CDR3 has 15 residues. After removal of 2 bases from V and 2 bases from J, the junction contained 2 bases not matched to a gene. Germline CDR1 reads MGHRA; CDR2 reads YSYEKL. The CDR3 DNA sequence: TGCGCCAGCAGCCAAACTAGCGGAACCTACAATGAGCAGTTCTTC. It codes for CASSQTSGTYNEQFF.

This chain joins TRBV24-1 and TRBJ2-3; 8 nucleotides align to TRBD1. Germline CDR1 and CDR2: KGHDR and SFDVKD. Trimming cost V 6 bases and J 1 base; bases outside gene matches: 8. The length of the CDR3 is 16 residues. Here the CDR3 DNA reads TGTGCCACCAGTTCGGCACCGGGACAGGGCACAGATACGCAGTATTTT. As protein: CATSSAPGQGTDTQYF.

V gene TRBV2 combines with J gene TRBJ1-1; D not resolved. The CDR3 extends over 11 amino acids. CDR1 is SNHLY, CDR2 FYNNEI, per germline. The ends were cut back, 10 bases at V and 2 bases at J, with 8 bases in the middle. CDR3 nucleotide sequence: TGTGCCATCGAAACAAACACTGAAGCTTTCTTT. Protein product: CAIETNTEAFF.

This clonotype came up a few times. V usage is TRBV5-6 and J usage is TRBJ2-3, with 8 nucleotides matching TRBD1. The CDR3 runs 14 residues. In germline, CDR1 is SGHDT, CDR2 YYEEEE. V lost 7 bases and J lost 5; bases outside the gene matches: 9. This CDR3 is CASLLDRGEDTQYF. The CDR3 nucleotides read TGTGCCAGCTTGCTCGACAGGGGCGAAGATACGCAGTATTTT.

The J gene is TRBJ2-7, the V gene TRBV12-3 or TRBV12-4, with 8 bases fitting TRBD1. The CDR3 runs to 13 residues. Trimming cost V 6 bases and J 1 base; bases outside gene matches: 2. CDR3 amino acids: CASRGQGSYEQYV. The CDR3 nucleotides are TGTGCCAGCAGAGGACAGGGATCCTACGAGCAGTACGTC.

This clonotype was counted only a few times. Here the CDR3 reads CATSDRDNPTDTQYF. The CDR3, as DNA: TGTGCCACCAGTGACCGGGACAACCCCACAGATACGCAGTATTTT. J is TRBJ2-3 and V is TRBV24-1; TRBD1 might be the D (6 bases). CDR3 size: 15 residues. From germline, CDR1 is KGHDR and CDR2 SFDVKD. Trimming removed 4 bases from V and 2 bases from J, with 12 bases in between.